Below are 4 T cell receptor beta chains sequenced from a single sample in a study of blood T cells in healthy people across ages. Primers used in a second PCR of about 6 to 12 cycles were a sample-barcoded 5' primer and a J-beta primer mix. In TCRdb, the 5' RACE reads were re-called with MiXCR into one record per CDR3 protein. This table holds approximately 1,100,000 distinct CDR3 sequences, 45% found once. The source material was blood. The origin of the receptors is a woman in her sixties in good health.

The gene calls are TRBV6-2 or TRBV6-3 and TRBJ2-2; no clear D gene. Germline assignment: CDR1 MNHEY and CDR2 SVGEGT. The V end lost 6 bases, the J end lost 3 bases, and 2 bases lay between the germline ends. This CDR3 is 11 amino acids long. CDR3 in amino acids: CASRDTGELFF. CDR3 nucleotides: TGTGCCAGCAGGGACACCGGGGAGCTGTTTTTT.

This clonotype showed up just a few times. This may be a read error, as it is one base from a much larger clone. This chain links TRBV4-2 with TRBJ2-3, with unresolved D. CDR1 is LGHNA and CDR2 is YNFKEQ in the germline V gene. CDR3 length equals 14 residues. CDR3 bases: TGTGCCGGCAGCCAAGATACTAGCACAGATACGCAGTATTTT. Its translation is CAGSQDTSTDTQYF.

As to this clonotype: One end of the junction fails to match germline, which may point to a read error. The chain combines TRBV5-1 with TRBJ2-7; TRBD2 matches 7 bases. This CDR3 region has 13 residues. The germline CDR1 and CDR2 sequences are SGHRS and YFSETQ. This chain's CDR3 is CASNPAGRGLGFF. The CDR3 DNA follows: TGCGCCAGCAATCCAGCGGGAAGGGGATTAGGGTTCTTC.

The V gene is TRBV2, the J gene TRBJ1-2; D gene uncertain. There are 13 residues in the CDR3. Germline assignment: CDR1 SNHLY and CDR2 FYNNEI. V was shortened by 6 bases and J by 4 bases, with 12 bases between the two germline ends. The CDR3, as DNA: TGTGCCAGCAGAGCCGATTCGCTCTATGGCTACACCTTC. Translation gives CASRADSLYGYTF.